This TCR beta chain was sequenced in a study of regulatory T cells in long-lasting Graves disease. Per the germline V gene, CDR1 is MNHNS and CDR2 is SASEGT. This CDR3 has 16 amino acids. V lost 1 base and J lost 0, with 13 bases in between. A note on this clonotype: Its antigen is not identified.

Whole-study results and caveats: Persistent disease exhibited a predilection for TRBV28, TRBJ1-2 and TRBJ2-5. Samples came from peripheral blood alone, without thyroid tissue.

Time point noted: persistent/refractory GD, antithyroid drugs over 5 years with positive TRAb. PBMC RNA was the source of the TCR library. Diagnosis followed American Thyroid Association guidelines for Graves' disease. Peripheral blood, 7 to 9.5 milliliters per patient, was collected in EDTA tubes. The TCR beta library used iRepertoire HTBI primers with Arm-PCR amplification of CDR3. TCRdb fed the multiplex PCR reads into MiXCR, producing one record per CDR3 protein. The table has some 330,000 distinct CDR3 sequences, roughly 25% seen once. The chain links TRBV6-1 to TRBJ2-7; D could derive from TRBD1 or TRBD2 (6 bases each). This specimen was peripheral blood mononuclear cells (PBMCs), taken when the disease was refractory, from a patient treated with antithyroid drugs. The clonotype comes from a woman between 35 and 50 years old with Graves disease. The CDR3 DNA sequence: TGTGCCAGCAGTGAAGGGGGGGCTATGAGCTCCTACGAGCAGTACTTC. As protein: CASSEGGAMSSYEQYF.